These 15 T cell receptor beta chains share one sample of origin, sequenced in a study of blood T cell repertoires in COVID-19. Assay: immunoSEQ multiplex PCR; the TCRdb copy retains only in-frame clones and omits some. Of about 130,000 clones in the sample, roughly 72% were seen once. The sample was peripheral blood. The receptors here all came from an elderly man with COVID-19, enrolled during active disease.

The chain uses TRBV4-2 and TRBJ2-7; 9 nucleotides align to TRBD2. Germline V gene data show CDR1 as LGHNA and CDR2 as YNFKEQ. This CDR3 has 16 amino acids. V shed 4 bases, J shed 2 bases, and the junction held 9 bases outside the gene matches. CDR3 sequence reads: CASSPELAGTAYEQYF. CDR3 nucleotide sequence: TGTGCCAGCAGCCCAGAACTAGCGGGTACAGCCTACGAGCAGTACTTC.

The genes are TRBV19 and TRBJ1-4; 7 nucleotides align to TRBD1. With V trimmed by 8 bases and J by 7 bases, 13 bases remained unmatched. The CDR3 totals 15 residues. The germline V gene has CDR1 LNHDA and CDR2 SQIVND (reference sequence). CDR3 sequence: CASGERGRGFEKLFF. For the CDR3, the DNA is TGTGCCAGTGGGGAACGGGGCAGGGGGTTTGAAAAACTGTTTTTT.

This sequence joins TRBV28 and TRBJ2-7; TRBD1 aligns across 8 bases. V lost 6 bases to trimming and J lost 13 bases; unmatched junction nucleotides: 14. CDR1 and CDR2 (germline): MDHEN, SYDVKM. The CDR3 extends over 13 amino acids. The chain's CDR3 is CASRQTTSGTGYF. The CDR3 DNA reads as TGTGCCAGCAGACAAACTACCTCGGGGACAGGATACTTC.

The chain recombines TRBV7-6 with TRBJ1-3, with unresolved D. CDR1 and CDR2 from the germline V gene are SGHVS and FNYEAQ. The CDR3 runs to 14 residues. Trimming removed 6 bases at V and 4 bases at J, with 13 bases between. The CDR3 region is CASSPDTRGNTIYF. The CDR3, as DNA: TGTGCCAGCAGTCCCGATACGCGGGGAAACACCATATATTTT.

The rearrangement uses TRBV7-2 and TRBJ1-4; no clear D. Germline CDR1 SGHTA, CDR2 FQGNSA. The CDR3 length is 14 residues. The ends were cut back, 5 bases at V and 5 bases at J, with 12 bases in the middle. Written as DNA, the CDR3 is TGTGCCAGCAGCGCCTGGGGAGCAAATGAAAAACTGTTTTTT. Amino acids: CASSAWGANEKLFF. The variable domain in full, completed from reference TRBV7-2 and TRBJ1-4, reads GAGVSQSPSNKVTEKGKDVELRCDPISGHTALYWYRQSLGQGLEFLIYFQGNSAPDKSGLPSDRFSAERTGGSVSTLTIQRTQQEDSAVYLCASSAWGANEKLFFGSGTQLSVL.

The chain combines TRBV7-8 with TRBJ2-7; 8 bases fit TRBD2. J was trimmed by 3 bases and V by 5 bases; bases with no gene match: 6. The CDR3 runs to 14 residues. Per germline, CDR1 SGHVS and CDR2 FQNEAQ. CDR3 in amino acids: CASSPAGTSYEQYF. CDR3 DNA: TGTGCCAGCAGCCCCGCCGGGACTAGCTACGAGCAGTACTTC.

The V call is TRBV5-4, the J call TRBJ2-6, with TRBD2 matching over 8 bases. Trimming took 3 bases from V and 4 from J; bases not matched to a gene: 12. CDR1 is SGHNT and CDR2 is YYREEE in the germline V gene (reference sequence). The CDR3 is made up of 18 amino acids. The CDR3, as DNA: TGTGCCAGCAGCTCGGGGGGGCCTTCAGGGTACGGGGCCAACGTCCTGACTTTC. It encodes CASSSGGPSGYGANVLTF.

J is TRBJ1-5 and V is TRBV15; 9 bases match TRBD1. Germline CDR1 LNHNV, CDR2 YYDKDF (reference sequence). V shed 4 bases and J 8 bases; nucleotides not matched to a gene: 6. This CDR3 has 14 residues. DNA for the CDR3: TGTGCCACCAGCACGGGACAGGGAAGGGAGCCCCAGCATTTT. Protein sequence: CATSTGQGREPQHF.

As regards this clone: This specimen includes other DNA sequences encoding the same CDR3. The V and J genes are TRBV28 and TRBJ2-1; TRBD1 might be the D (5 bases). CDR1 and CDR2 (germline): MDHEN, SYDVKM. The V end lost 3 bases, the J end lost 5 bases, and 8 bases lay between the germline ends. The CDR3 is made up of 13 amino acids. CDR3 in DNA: TGTGCCAGCAGTTTCGCCAGGGACAATGAGCAGTTCTTC. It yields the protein CASSFARDNEQFF. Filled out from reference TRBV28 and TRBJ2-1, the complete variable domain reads DVKVTQSSRYLVKRTGEKVFLECVQDMDHENMFWYRQDPGLGLRLIYFSYDVKMKEKGDIPEGYSVSREKKERFSLILESASTNQTSMYLCASSFARDNEQFFGPGTRLTVL.

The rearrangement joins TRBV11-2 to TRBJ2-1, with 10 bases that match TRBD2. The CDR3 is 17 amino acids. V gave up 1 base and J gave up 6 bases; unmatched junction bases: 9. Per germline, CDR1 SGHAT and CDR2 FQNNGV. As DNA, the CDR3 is TGTGCCAGCAGCTTAGGGATAGCGGGAGGTACGGGCAATGAGCAGTTCTTC. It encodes CASSLGIAGGTGNEQFF. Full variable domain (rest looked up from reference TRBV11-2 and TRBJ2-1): EAGVAQSPRYKIIEKRQSVAFWCNPISGHATLYWYQQILGQGPKLLIQFQNNGVVDDSQLPKDRFSAERLKGVDSTLKIQPAKLEDSAVYLCASSLGIAGGTGNEQFFGPGTRLTVL.

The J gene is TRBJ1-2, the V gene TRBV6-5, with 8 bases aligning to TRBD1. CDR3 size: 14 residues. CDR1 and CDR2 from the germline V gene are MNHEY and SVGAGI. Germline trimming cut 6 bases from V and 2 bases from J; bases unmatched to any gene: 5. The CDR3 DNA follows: TGTGCCAGCAGACGGACAGGGTTGAACTATGGCTACACCTTC. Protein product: CASRRTGLNYGYTF.

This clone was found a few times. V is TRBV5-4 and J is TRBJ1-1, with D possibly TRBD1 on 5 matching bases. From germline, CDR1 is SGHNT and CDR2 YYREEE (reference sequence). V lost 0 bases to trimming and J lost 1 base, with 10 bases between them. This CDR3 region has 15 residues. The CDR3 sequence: CASSLALQGNTEAFF. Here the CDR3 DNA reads TGTGCCAGCAGCTTGGCGCTTCAGGGGAACACTGAAGCTTTCTTT.

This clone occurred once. The CDR3 DNA follows: TGCGCCAGCAGCCAAGATCTTGGGACTAGCGGTCTAGAGGGAGGATACGAGCAGTACTTC. Translating it yields CASSQDLGTSGLEGGYEQYF. The chain links TRBV4-3 to TRBJ2-7; 11 bases are shared with TRBD2. This CDR3 region has 20 residues. The trim removed 0 bases at V and 4 bases at J, leaving 17 bases unmatched. Germline assignment: CDR1 LGHNA and CDR2 YSLEER.

CDR3 sequence (DNA): TGCGCCAGCAGCACAGGGGCGGTAGCGGGAGTGGGAGATACGCAGTATTTT. This gives the protein CASSTGAVAGVGDTQYF. This rearrangement joins TRBV5-1 to TRBJ2-3; 9 nucleotides line up with TRBD2. The V and J ends lost 4 bases and 5 bases, in that order; junction bases with no gene match: 14. The CDR3 covers 17 residues. CDR1 is SGHRS and CDR2 is YFSETQ in the germline V gene.

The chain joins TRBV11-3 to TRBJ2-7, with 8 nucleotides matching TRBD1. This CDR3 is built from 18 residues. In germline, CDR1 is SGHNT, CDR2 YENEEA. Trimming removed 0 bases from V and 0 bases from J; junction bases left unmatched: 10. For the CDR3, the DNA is TGTGCCAGCAGCTTAGATCGACGGACAGGGCCGCCCTCCTACGAGCAGTACTTC. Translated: CASSLDRRTGPPSYEQYF.